This record looks at one T cell receptor beta chain sequence and its context. The CDR3 is 17 residues long. Germline lookup yields CDR1 SGHRS and CDR2 YFSETQ. V was trimmed by 0 bases and J by 0 bases, leaving 14 bases between them. The data stem from a study of blood T cell repertoires in COVID-19. Background on the study: Spain, Italy and the United States supplied samples that represented acute and convalescent COVID-19. PBMCs, B-cell-depleted T cells, or T cells were the source of the cDNA or gDNA that made up the material.

Study processing details: Amplification of reference gene primers provided the estimated nucleated cell counts. TCRdb's copy holds only in-frame clones and misses some; the assay was immunoSEQ multiplex PCR. From that table come the V and J calls and clone size; the DNA was used to work out D and trimming. The sample comprises 250,000 or so clones, approximately 84% of which are singletons, and about 1.9% rests with the top ten. The sequence was collected from a woman of 80 years or more with acute or convalescent COVID-19. This chain joins TRBV5-1 and TRBJ2-3; D ambiguous. What was sequenced was peripheral blood. CDR3 protein: CASSLGSGYSSTDTQYF. The CDR3 DNA is TGCGCCAGCAGCTTGGGGTCAGGATATTCTAGCACAGATACGCAGTATTTT.